This T cell receptor beta chain was identified during a study of vaccination and CD4 T cells after COVID-19. Study summary: Cells received overlapping spike peptides from SARS-CoV-2, HCoV-NL63, HCoV-OC43 and HCoV-229E as stimulation.

Documented treatment: roughly 11-day PBMC culture with coronavirus spike peptide pools or control peptides (ViraFEST assay). ViraFEST grew antigen-specific T cells using peptide pools, then sequenced TCRs. Cultures of PBMCs, some 2 million per well, were set up with about 10 IU/ml IL-2 and around 9.8 ug/ml peptide pools. Details on this clonotype: Its antigen is as yet unknown.

CD4+ T cells that had been cultured provided DNA sequenced with the Oncomine TCR Beta short-read assay. Each CDR3 protein is one row after TCRdb ran MiXCR on the PCR reads. Of about 14,000 distinct CDR3 sequences listed, 30% to 35% are singletons. Study results and limitations: Analysis of convalescent patients found that 304 of 307 vaccine-specific clones were spike mono-reactive.

V trimming: 1 base; J trimming: 4 bases; junction bases outside the gene matches: 2. The germline CDR1 and CDR2 sequences are KGHSH and LQKENI. The CDR3 contains 14 residues. This TCR was sampled from a human donor who had recovered from COVID-19. The sample was CD4+ T cells from blood, cultured in vitro, taken after SARS-CoV-2 vaccination. The V call is TRBV18, the J call TRBJ2-3, with 7 bases matching TRBD1. The CDR3 spells CASSPRQGPDTQYF. CDR3 nucleotide sequence: TGTGCCAGCTCACCACGACAGGGCCCAGATACGCAGTATTTT.